The 28 T cell receptor beta chains below all came from one sample that was sequenced in a study of T cells after yellow fever vaccination. Using its own MiXCR run on the 5' RACE reads, TCRdb lists one record per CDR3 protein. The sample includes 450,000 to 600,000 distinct CDR3 sequences, roughly 13% seen only once; the top ten take roughly an eighth. The material sequenced was PBMCs, taken on the day of the yellow fever booster vaccination. These receptors were taken from a man younger than 40 who received the YFV17D yellow fever vaccine.

This chain joins TRBV7-3 and TRBJ1-6; no clear D. Per germline, CDR1 SGHTA and CDR2 FQGTGA. This CDR3 is built from 13 residues. V was clipped by 4 bases and J by 3 bases, with 4 bases between them. The CDR3 protein is CASSSHYNSPLHF. The CDR3 region has the DNA TGTGCCAGCAGCTCACACTATAATTCACCCCTCCACTTT.

This clonotype was picked up a small number of times. V is TRBV12-3 or TRBV12-4 and J is TRBJ2-7; D call uncertain. Between the trimmed V and J ends, which lost 5 bases and 5 bases, there was a span of 7 bases. The CDR3 runs 11 residues. The CDR3 loop is CASSRENEQYF. CDR3 nucleotide sequence: TGTGCCAGCAGTCGCGAGAACGAGCAGTACTTC.

This clonotype was observed at least ten times. The chain uses TRBV10-2 and TRBJ2-1, with 9 positions matching TRBD2. Germline CDR1 reads WSHSY; CDR2 reads SAAADI. This CDR3 has 15 amino acids. The V segment lost 9 bases and the J segment 9 bases; nucleotides outside the gene matches: 15. The CDR3: CASTEIAGEIVEQFF. CDR3 nucleotide sequence: TGCGCCAGTACAGAAATAGCGGGAGAGATTGTTGAGCAGTTCTTC.

This clonotype turned up a few times. The chain employs TRBV6-5 and TRBJ2-3, with TRBD2 identical over 10 bases. With 4 bases clipped from V and 5 bases from J, the junction kept 3 bases outside the gene matches. CDR3 length equals 14 residues. The V gene's germline CDR1 is MNHEY and CDR2 SVGAGI. The CDR3 nucleotides are TGTGCCAGCAGTTCAGCGGGAGGGGGAGATACGCAGTATTTT. This sequence encodes CASSSAGGGDTQYF.

The chain combines TRBV5-1 with TRBJ2-1, with D uncertain. The CDR3 has 15 amino acids. V lost 0 bases, J lost 2 bases, and 9 bases lay in between. The germline CDR1 and CDR2 sequences are SGHRS and YFSETQ. In DNA, the CDR3 is TGCGCCAGCAGCTTGGACGGAGAGACCTACAATGAGCAGTTCTTC. This encodes CASSLDGETYNEQFF.

In this sample, this clonotype turned up a few times. The rearrangement links TRBV7-9 to TRBJ2-1; the D is unclear. This CDR3 comprises 17 residues. Trimming stripped 5 bases from V and 4 bases from J, with 21 bases between. Germline V lookup: CDR1 SEHNR, CDR2 FQNEAQ (reference sequence). CDR3: CASSPRRKDLEYNEQFF. The CDR3 DNA sequence: TGTGCCAGCAGCCCGAGACGGAAAGATTTGGAATACAATGAGCAGTTCTTC.

This clonotype was picked up a small number of times. V gene TRBV10-2 combines with J gene TRBJ2-3, with D maybe TRBD1 (5 bases). Trimming shortened V by 5 bases and J by 0 bases, and 27 bases separated the two germline ends. The germline V gene encodes CDR1 WSHSY and CDR2 SAAADI. The CDR3 loop spans 20 amino acids. The CDR3 DNA reads TGCGCCAGCAGTCCTCGGATGGGGCAGAAAGGTCGAACTAGCACAGATACGCAGTATTTT. It specifies CASSPRMGQKGRTSTDTQYF.

V is TRBV6-2 or TRBV6-3 and J is TRBJ2-3; 8 bases match TRBD2. The germline V gene encodes CDR1 MNHEY and CDR2 SVGEGT. V shed 6 bases and J 11 bases; nucleotides not matched to a gene: 4. This CDR3 contains 11 residues. The CDR3 here is CASRLAVRQYF. The CDR3 nucleotides are TGTGCCAGCAGACTAGCGGTCCGGCAGTATTTT.

This rearrangement joins TRBV12-3 or TRBV12-4 to TRBJ1-6; TRBD1 might be the D (6 bases). The CDR3 has 12 amino acids. V lost 7 bases and J 10 bases, leaving 11 bases between the germline ends. In nucleotides, the CDR3 is TGTGCCAGCACCAGGGGAGCCTCACCCCTCCACTTT. It yields the protein CASTRGASPLHF.

This clonotype has a count of ten or more. The chain links TRBV3-1 to TRBJ2-2, with D perhaps assigned TRBD1 or TRBD2 (5 bases each). V shed 0 bases and J shed 3 bases, with 11 bases lying between them. Germline lookup yields CDR1 LGHDT and CDR2 YNNKEL (reference sequence). The CDR3 has 16 amino acids. The CDR3 DNA is TGTGCCAGCAGCCAAGAGAGGGGCGCGGACACCGGGGAGCTGTTTTTT. This codes for CASSQERGADTGELFF.

This clonotype came up a few times. V gene TRBV20-1 combines with J gene TRBJ2-7; the D gene is possibly TRBD1 (5 bases). V was shortened by 6 bases and J by 7 bases, with 19 bases between the two germline ends. Germline CDR1 reads DFQATT; CDR2 reads SNEGSKA (reference sequence). The length of the CDR3 is 13 residues. The CDR3 DNA reads TGCAGTGCCCCACGGATTGGGGCCGCGGAGCAGTACTTC. Its protein is CSAPRIGAAEQYF.

J is TRBJ2-5 and V is TRBV28; perhaps TRBD2 as D (5 bases). V was cut by 5 bases and J by 3 bases, with 16 bases left in between. CDR3 length: 15 amino acids. Germline CDR1 is MDHEN and CDR2 is SYDVKM. This CDR3 is CASSGLGRGKETQYF. The CDR3 DNA reads TGTGCCAGCAGTGGACTCGGGCGAGGAAAAGAGACCCAGTACTTC. Full variable domain (rest looked up from reference TRBV28 and TRBJ2-5): DVKVTQSSRYLVKRTGEKVFLECVQDMDHENMFWYRQDPGLGLRLIYFSYDVKMKEKGDIPEGYSVSREKKERFSLILESASTNQTSMYLCASSGLGRGKETQYFGPGTRLLVL.

This clonotype was counted between two and nine times. The chain joins TRBV7-2 to TRBJ1-6; D is unclear. Germline-derived CDR1 and CDR2 are SGHTA and FQGNSA. V was clipped by 3 bases and J by 6 bases, with 12 bases between them. The CDR3 length is 15 residues. The CDR3 region has the DNA TGTGCCAGCAGCTTTAGTCCGAGTAGTAATTCACCCCTCCACTTT. As protein: CASSFSPSSNSPLHF.

In its sample, this clonotype was seen a few times. The V call is TRBV20-1, the J call TRBJ2-5; 11 bases are shared with TRBD2. There are 15 residues in the CDR3. Germline assignment: CDR1 DFQATT and CDR2 SNEGSKA (reference sequence). V gave up 5 bases and J gave up 0 bases; unmatched junction bases: 5. CDR3: CSAARLAGYQETQYF. In DNA form, the CDR3 reads TGCAGTGCTGCGCGACTAGCGGGGTACCAAGAGACCCAGTACTTC.

This clonotype has only a few counts. This chain links TRBV7-2 with TRBJ2-7; D is unresolved. Per germline, CDR1 SGHTA and CDR2 FQGNSA. The ends were cut back, 0 bases at V and 5 bases at J, with 8 bases in the middle. The length of the CDR3 is 13 residues. CDR3 sequence (DNA): TGTGCCAGCAGCTTAGCAGGCCGGGACGAGCAGTACTTC. Translation gives CASSLAGRDEQYF.

The sample holds a few counts of this clonotype. J is TRBJ1-5 and V is TRBV10-3, with D possibly TRBD1 on 5 matching bases. Germline CDR1 reads ENHRY; CDR2 reads SYGVKD. The V end was cut by 6 bases, the J end by 7 bases, with 13 bases between. This CDR3 spans 13 amino acids. For the CDR3, the DNA is TGTGCCATCAGGCAGGGTGCGGGGCAGCCCCAGCATTTT. It encodes CAIRQGAGQPQHF.

The chain links TRBV20-1 to TRBJ2-1; no clear D. Per germline, CDR1 DFQATT and CDR2 SNEGSKA (reference sequence). CDR3 size: 14 residues. Trimming cost V 6 bases and J 4 bases, with 16 bases left between them. This CDR3 is CSASDGALYNEQFF. CDR3 sequence (DNA): TGCAGTGCCTCCGACGGCGCGTTGTACAATGAGCAGTTCTTC.

This clonotype appeared a few times. The V gene is TRBV6-2 or TRBV6-3, the J gene TRBJ2-7; no definite D call. With 6 bases removed from V and 2 bases from J, the gap between germline ends came to 14 bases. This CDR3 has 14 residues. Germline V lookup: CDR1 MNHEY, CDR2 SVGEGT. CDR3 protein: CASSSSRPPYEQYF. CDR3 coding DNA: TGTGCCAGCAGCTCAAGCAGGCCTCCCTACGAGCAGTACTTC.

Only a few counts were recorded for this clonotype. V is TRBV20-1 and J is TRBJ1-1; D is ambiguous. Germline-derived CDR1 and CDR2 are DFQATT and SNEGSKA (reference sequence). CDR3 size: 11 residues. In DNA form, the CDR3 reads TGCAGGCCGGGCTTTAACACTGAAGCTTTCTTT. Its translation: CRPGFNTEAFF.

This clonotype has just a few counts. The V gene is TRBV25-1, the J gene TRBJ1-6; D gene ambiguous. The CDR3 sequence is 15 residues long. V dropped 6 bases and J dropped 5 bases, with 14 bases sitting between them. Germline CDR1 MGHDK, CDR2 SYGVNS. CDR3 bases: TGTGCCAGCAGCGGGCCGGTCCCTAATAATTCACCCCTCCACTTT. Amino acids: CASSGPVPNNSPLHF.

The genes are TRBV30 and TRBJ2-3; D is undetermined. The CDR3 sequence is 10 residues long. Germline-derived CDR1 and CDR2 are GTSNPN and SVGIG (reference sequence). V lost 2 bases to trimming and J lost 7 bases, with 4 bases between them. CDR3 residues: CAWSSNTQYF. The CDR3, as DNA: TGTGCCTGGAGTAGTAATACGCAGTATTTT.

This clonotype was seen a handful of times. The J gene is TRBJ2-7, the V gene TRBV10-3; 7 bases are a match to TRBD1. The germline V gene has CDR1 ENHRY and CDR2 SYGVKD. V shed 10 bases, J shed 5 bases, and the junction held 8 bases outside the gene matches. The CDR3 has 12 residues. This CDR3 is CATRQGSHEQYF. The CDR3 nucleotides are TGTGCCACCCGACAGGGTTCCCACGAGCAGTACTTC.

This chain uses TRBV6-5 with TRBJ2-2, with TRBD1 as a possible D gene (6 bases). The CDR3 has 17 residues. Germline CDR1 and CDR2: MNHEY and SVGAGI. Trimming took off 4 bases at V and 4 bases at J, with 19 bases between the two ends. DNA of the CDR3: TGTGCCAGCAGTTCCCTTAATGTAGGGGGACCCACCGGGGAGCTGTTTTTT. Translating gives CASSSLNVGGPTGELFF.

This clonotype was found a few times. The chain employs TRBV27 and TRBJ1-6, with D maybe TRBD1 (6 bases). Trimming removed 5 bases from V and 11 bases from J, with 19 bases in between. The germline V gene encodes CDR1 MNHEY and CDR2 SMNVEV (reference sequence). The CDR3 extends over 15 amino acids. CDR3 nucleotide sequence: TGTGCCAGCAGTCCCCAGGGGCTGGTCCGGGCACCCCTCCACTTT. It specifies CASSPQGLVRAPLHF.

The chain recombines TRBV12-3 or TRBV12-4 with TRBJ2-1; a possible D gene is TRBD2 (6 bases). The CDR3 covers 14 residues. Trimming removed 10 bases from V and 9 bases from J, with 22 bases in between. This CDR3 is CATKPGLAQTEQFF. CDR3 bases: TGTGCCACCAAACCCGGGCTAGCGCAGACTGAGCAGTTCTTC.

This rearrangement joins TRBV20-1 to TRBJ2-5; 13 nucleotides line up with TRBD2. Germline-derived CDR1 and CDR2 are DFQATT and SNEGSKA (reference sequence). The CDR3 consists of 14 residues. Trimming at V came to 3 bases and at J to 5 bases, leaving 3 bases not matched to a gene. In DNA, the CDR3 is TGCAGTGCTAGGGGGACTAGCGGGACGGAGACCCAGTACTTC. It yields the protein CSARGTSGTETQYF.

This rearrangement joins TRBV6-5 to TRBJ1-5, with 7 bases identical to TRBD1. The CDR3 is 14 residues long. The V and J ends lost 4 bases and 13 bases, in that order; junction bases with no gene match: 13. CDR1 is MNHEY and CDR2 is SVGAGI in the germline V gene. The CDR3 DNA reads as TGTGCCAGCAGTTCGTCTTCCACAGGGGCGACGCAGCATTTT. Amino acids: CASSSSSTGATQHF.

This clonotype was seen a few times. V usage is TRBV7-9 and J usage is TRBJ2-2; a possible D gene is TRBD2 (6 bases). This CDR3 is 14 amino acids long. V lost 2 bases to trimming and J lost 7 bases, with 11 bases between them. Germline V lookup: CDR1 SEHNR, CDR2 FQNEAQ (reference sequence). The CDR3 region is CASSLILADGELFF. The CDR3, as DNA: TGTGCCAGCAGCTTAATACTAGCTGACGGGGAGCTGTTTTTT.